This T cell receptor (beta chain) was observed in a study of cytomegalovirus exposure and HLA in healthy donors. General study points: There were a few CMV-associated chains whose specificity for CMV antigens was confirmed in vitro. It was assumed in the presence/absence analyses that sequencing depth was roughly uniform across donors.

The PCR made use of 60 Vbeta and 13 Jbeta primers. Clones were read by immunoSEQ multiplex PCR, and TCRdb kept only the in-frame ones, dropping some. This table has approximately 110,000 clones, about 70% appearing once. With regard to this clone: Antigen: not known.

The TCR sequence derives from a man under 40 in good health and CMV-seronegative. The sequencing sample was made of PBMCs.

CDR3 bases: TGTGCCAGCAGCTTACGACTAGCGGGAGGGCGAGATACGCAGTATTTT. Translating gives CASSLRLAGGRDTQYF. This rearrangement joins TRBV5-4 to TRBJ2-3; 14 positions match TRBD2. The trim removed 2 bases at V and 5 bases at J, leaving 4 bases unmatched. This CDR3 comprises 16 residues. Germline V lookup: CDR1 SGHNT, CDR2 YYREEE (reference sequence). Full variable domain (missing parts from reference TRBV5-4 and TRBJ2-3): ETGVTQSPTHLIKTRGQQVTLRCSSQSGHNTVSWYQQALGQGPQFIFQYYREEENGRGNFPPRFSGLQFPNYSSELNVNALELDDSALYLCASSLRLAGGRDTQYFGPGTRLTVL.